The entry below describes one T cell receptor (beta chain). This entry is derived from a study of shared clonotypes between healthy human individuals. Measured with immunoSEQ multiplex PCR; TCRdb has only the in-frame clones, and not every one. The sample comprises some 1,600,000 clones, approximately 98% of which are singletons, and less than 0.55% rests with the top ten. The CDR3 sequence is 11 residues long. CDR1 is MNHNS, CDR2 SASEGT, per germline. The V and J ends lost 11 bases and 3 bases, in that order; junction bases with no gene match: 3. V gene TRBV6-1 combines with J gene TRBJ2-5; TRBD1 matches at 7 bases. The TCR originated in a man younger than 40 in good health. Sequencing input: naive CD4+ T cells sorted from blood. Subset of the sample: CD45RA+ positively selected. Here the CDR3 reads CAGGQKETQYF. CDR3 nucleotide sequence: TGTGCCGGGGGACAGAAAGAGACCCAGTACTTC.